Shown below are 29 T cell receptor beta chains from a single sample sequenced in a study of cytomegalovirus exposure and HLA in healthy donors. PCR used 60 Vbeta primers and 13 Jbeta primers. Assay used: immunoSEQ multiplex PCR; TCRdb lists only in-frame clones, some missing. Of roughly 100,000 clones in the sample, roughly 80% were seen once. The source material was PBMCs. These receptors were taken from a woman in her forties in good health and CMV-seropositive.

The chain links TRBV15 to TRBJ1-2; D remains ambiguous. Germline-derived CDR1 and CDR2 are LNHNV and YYDKDF (reference sequence). The CDR3 loop spans 14 amino acids. V lost 3 bases and J lost 2, with 10 bases in between. As DNA, the CDR3 is TGTGCCACCAGCAGCTTGGTTGCGAACTATGGCTACACCTTC. This encodes CATSSLVANYGYTF.

The chain uses TRBV4-2 and TRBJ2-1; 8 positions agree with TRBD2. This CDR3 has 16 residues. J gave up 7 bases and V 0 bases, and 8 bases lay outside the gene matches. From germline, CDR1 is LGHNA and CDR2 YNFKEQ. The CDR3 here is CASSQEWRGAWNEQFF. The CDR3 bases are TGTGCCAGCAGCCAAGAATGGCGGGGGGCCTGGAATGAGCAGTTCTTC.

In this sample, this clone turned up once. This chain connects TRBV5-4 to TRBJ2-7; D possibly corresponds to TRBD2 (6 bases). This CDR3 comprises 16 residues. The germline V gene encodes CDR1 SGHNT and CDR2 YYREEE (reference sequence). The V end lost 0 bases, the J end lost 4 bases, and 17 bases lay between the germline ends. CDR3 bases: TGTGCCAGCAGCTTGGGGGGCGGGGTCGAGAATTACGAGCAGTACTTC. It yields the protein CASSLGGGVENYEQYF.

The V and J genes are TRBV7-8 and TRBJ1-2, with 8 positions matching TRBD1. CDR3 size: 15 residues. From germline, CDR1 is SGHVS and CDR2 FQNEAQ. The ends lost 0 bases at V and 4 bases at J; junction bases unmatched: 4. CDR3 amino acids: CASSLAGTGPYGYTF. The CDR3, as DNA: TGTGCCAGCAGCTTAGCCGGGACAGGACCCTATGGCTACACCTTC.

The CDR3 region is CASSPFTGGLDEQFF. CDR3 DNA sequence: TGTGCCAGCAGCCCCTTCACAGGGGGCTTAGATGAGCAGTTCTTC. V gene TRBV11-2 combines with J gene TRBJ2-1; 9 positions match TRBD1. The length of the CDR3 is 15 residues. Germline CDR1 is SGHAT and CDR2 is FQNNGV. J lost 8 bases, V lost 5 bases, and 10 bases had no gene match.

This chain links TRBV28 with TRBJ1-2; tentatively, D is TRBD1 (6 bases). The germline CDR1 and CDR2 sequences are MDHEN and SYDVKM. V shed 6 bases and J shed 0 bases, with 20 bases lying between them. The CDR3 sequence is 17 residues long. The CDR3 DNA follows: TGTGCCAGCAGCCTCTCCCAGGGAAGGGGGTCTAACTATGGCTACACCTTC. Its translation: CASSLSQGRGSNYGYTF.

This chain joins TRBV28 and TRBJ1-4, with a possible D match to TRBD1 (6 bases). CDR3 size: 14 residues. Deletions cut 2 bases from V and 6 bases from J, with 10 bases between. Looked up from germline, CDR1 is MDHEN and CDR2 is SYDVKM. The CDR3 sequence is CASSLRGGYEKLFF. The CDR3 DNA is TGTGCCAGCAGTTTACGGGGGGGCTATGAAAAACTGTTTTTT.

This clone has only a few counts. The chain employs TRBV18 and TRBJ2-1; D might be TRBD2 (6 bases). Germline V gene sequence: CDR1 KGHSH, CDR2 LQKENI. This CDR3 region has 13 residues. V was trimmed by 3 bases and J by 11 bases, leaving 14 bases between them. The CDR3 reads CASSPGGLPQQFF. The CDR3 DNA is TGTGCCAGCTCACCTGGGGGACTGCCCCAGCAGTTCTTC. The full variable domain, its missing parts supplied by reference TRBV18 and TRBJ2-1, is NAGVMQNPRHLVRRRGQEARLRCSPMKGHSHVYWYRQLPEEGLKFMVYLQKENIIDESGMPKERFSAEFPKEGPSILRIQQVVRGDSAAYFCASSPGGLPQQFFGPGTRLTVL.

The rearrangement links TRBV11-3 to TRBJ1-2; TRBD1 is a possible D gene (5 bases). There are 14 residues in the CDR3. V lost 8 bases and J lost 0, with 13 bases in between. In germline, CDR1 is SGHNT, CDR2 YENEEA. Written as DNA, the CDR3 is TGTGCCAGCGCCCTGGGGGGGTCTAACTATGGCTACACCTTC. Its translation: CASALGGSNYGYTF.

This chain links TRBV6-1 with TRBJ1-1; TRBD1 is a possible D gene (6 bases). Germline V gene data show CDR1 as MNHNS and CDR2 as SASEGT. The CDR3 is made up of 15 amino acids. Trimming removed 6 bases at V and 1 base at J, with 15 bases between. The CDR3 loop reads CASSDQGLPNTEAFF. CDR3 DNA sequence: TGTGCCAGCAGCGACCAGGGGTTGCCGAACACTGAAGCTTTCTTT.

The V call is TRBV2, the J call TRBJ1-2, with 10 positions matching TRBD1. This CDR3 contains 16 residues. Germline V CDR1 and CDR2: SNHLY, FYNNEI. V trimming: 5 bases; J trimming: 4 bases; junction bases outside the gene matches: 10. The CDR3 region is CASSRERTGGFYGYTF. The CDR3 nucleotides read TGTGCCAGCAGTCGAGAACGGACAGGGGGGTTCTATGGCTACACCTTC.

The V call is TRBV28, the J call TRBJ2-1; 10 bases map to TRBD2. Germline V gene data show CDR1 as MDHEN and CDR2 as SYDVKM. The CDR3 covers 15 residues. Germline trimming cut 8 bases from V and 4 bases from J; bases unmatched to any gene: 8. The CDR3 region is CASRRTTSGYNEQFF. DNA of the CDR3: TGTGCCAGCCGCCGAACGACTAGCGGGTACAATGAGCAGTTCTTC.

The chain is built from TRBV15 and TRBJ1-2, with 8 bases fitting TRBD1. The germline gives CDR1 LNHNV, CDR2 YYDKDF (reference sequence). The CDR3 runs to 15 residues. V lost 0 bases and J lost 6; bases outside the gene matches: 6. CDR3 sequence reads: CATSRDSWTGNGYTF. In DNA, the CDR3 is TGTGCCACCAGCAGAGATTCTTGGACAGGGAATGGCTACACCTTC.

This sequence joins TRBV4-1 and TRBJ2-7; unclear D gene. V was clipped by 0 bases and J by 4 bases, with 16 bases between them. CDR3 length: 16 residues. Germline CDR1 reads MGHRA; CDR2 reads YSYEKL. The CDR3 region has the DNA TGCGCCAGCAGCCAAGAGCCTAACCGGGTGCGATACGAGCAGTACTTC. Its translation: CASSQEPNRVRYEQYF.

This clone was observed a few times. V is TRBV28 and J is TRBJ1-1, with D possibly being TRBD1 (6 bases). V dropped 10 bases and J dropped 11 bases, with 26 bases sitting between them. The germline CDR1 and CDR2 sequences are MDHEN and SYDVKM. The CDR3 runs to 14 residues. DNA of the CDR3: TGTGCCATAAGATCGGGGACACGGACCCCCGGGGCTTTCTTT. Protein sequence: CAIRSGTRTPGAFF.

The chain links TRBV2 to TRBJ1-2; D may be TRBD1 (6 bases). Germline V gene data show CDR1 as SNHLY and CDR2 as FYNNEI. The CDR3 has 13 amino acids. Trimming removed 5 bases from V and 7 bases from J, with 14 bases in between. This CDR3 is CASSYRAPRGYTF. Here the CDR3 DNA reads TGTGCCAGCAGTTACAGGGCCCCTCGTGGCTACACCTTC.

The chain recombines TRBV5-3 with TRBJ2-1, with a tentative D call TRBD1 (5 bases). TRBV5-3 is treated as an ORF (open reading frame) with a function not yet certain. Trimming stripped 2 bases from V and 9 bases from J, with 12 bases between. CDR3 length equals 13 residues. The CDR3 DNA is TGTGCCAGAAGCTTACGGGCAGGGTTTGAGCAGTTCTTC. This encodes CARSLRAGFEQFF.

This clone was seen only a few times. The chain couples TRBV28 to TRBJ2-7; 10 nucleotides agree with TRBD1. The length of the CDR3 is 14 residues. V lost 5 bases, J lost 6 bases, and 7 bases stayed unmatched. From germline, CDR1 is MDHEN and CDR2 SYDVKM. The CDR3 region has the DNA TGTGCCAGCAGTGCCCGGGACAGGGGAGGCGAGCAGTACTTC. Amino acids: CASSARDRGGEQYF. Using reference TRBV28 and TRBJ2-7 for the parts outside the CDR3, the full variable domain is DVKVTQSSRYLVKRTGEKVFLECVQDMDHENMFWYRQDPGLGLRLIYFSYDVKMKEKGDIPEGYSVSREKKERFSLILESASTNQTSMYLCASSARDRGGEQYFGPGTRLTVT.

The chain joins TRBV6-5 to TRBJ1-5, with a weak D call TRBD1 (5 bases). CDR1 and CDR2 from the germline V gene are MNHEY and SVGAGI. The V end was cut by 5 bases, the J end by 7 bases, with 12 bases between. The CDR3 runs 13 residues. CDR3 region: CASSLLGGQPQHF. DNA of the CDR3: TGTGCCAGCAGTCTCCTGGGGGGGCAGCCCCAGCATTTT.

The chain links TRBV2 to TRBJ1-2; a possible D gene is TRBD1 (6 bases). Trimming stripped 4 bases from V and 6 bases from J, with 12 bases between. This CDR3 region has 13 residues. Germline-derived CDR1 and CDR2 are SNHLY and FYNNEI. In nucleotides, the CDR3 is TGTGCCAGCAGTGTAGAAAGGGGGAATGGCTACACCTTC. It codes for CASSVERGNGYTF.

The chain uses TRBV4-2 and TRBJ1-6, with TRBD1 as a possible D gene (6 bases). CDR1 is LGHNA and CDR2 is YNFKEQ in the germline V gene. This CDR3 region has 18 residues. With 5 bases removed from V and 8 bases from J, the gap between germline ends came to 25 bases. The CDR3: CASSSKLTGRKFYSPLHF. CDR3 DNA: TGTGCCAGCAGCTCAAAACTCACAGGGAGAAAGTTTTATTCACCCCTCCACTTT.

This clone was seen more than once but under ten times. The V call is TRBV4-1, the J call TRBJ1-1; TRBD1 might be the D (5 bases). Germline CDR1 MGHRA, CDR2 YSYEKL. V was pared by 1 base and J by 9 bases, with 18 bases between. This CDR3 comprises 15 residues. CDR3: CASSQAETETYKAFF. The CDR3, as DNA: TGCGCCAGCAGCCAAGCAGAGACAGAAACCTACAAAGCTTTCTTT.

This chain connects TRBV27 to TRBJ1-6; 7 bases fit TRBD1. Losses at the gene ends were 0 bases for V and 0 bases for J; bases not matched to a gene: 5. The CDR3 extends over 18 amino acids. Germline values: CDR1 MNHEY, CDR2 SMNVEV (reference sequence). The CDR3 protein is CASSLSGTESSYNSPLHF. Written as DNA, the CDR3 is TGTGCCAGCAGTTTATCCGGGACAGAGAGCTCCTATAATTCACCCCTCCACTTT.

V usage is TRBV11-2 and J usage is TRBJ1-6; possible D gene TRBD1, 6 bases. From germline, CDR1 is SGHAT and CDR2 FQNNGV. Trimming left V 4 bases short and J 3 bases short, with 10 bases between. This CDR3 has 15 amino acids. CDR3 sequence reads: CASSYVGGYNSPLHF. CDR3 in DNA: TGTGCCAGCAGCTACGTAGGGGGCTATAATTCACCCCTCCACTTT.

Details on this clone: One junction end does not reproduce the germline sequence, and a read error may be involved. The chain links TRBV7-9 to TRBJ1-4; D call uncertain. The CDR3 contains 16 residues. Per the germline V gene, CDR1 is SEHNR and CDR2 is FQNEAQ (reference sequence). The CDR3 spells CSSSLHGGLVGEKLFF. DNA for the CDR3: TGTTCCAGCAGCTTACATGGAGGGCTGGTGGGTGAAAAACTGTTTTTT.

The chain joins TRBV5-1 to TRBJ1-6; tentative D call: TRBD1 (5 bases). Trimming shortened V by 0 bases and J by 6 bases, and 13 bases separated the two germline ends. Germline-derived CDR1 and CDR2 are SGHRS and YFSETQ. This CDR3 has 16 residues. The CDR3 sequence is CASSLVDRGSNSPLHF. The CDR3 DNA is TGCGCCAGCAGCTTGGTGGACCGGGGGAGTAATTCACCCCTCCACTTT.

The chain is built from TRBV29-1 and TRBJ2-3, with TRBD2 as a possible D gene (6 bases). V gave up 5 bases and J gave up 4 bases, with 16 bases separating them. Germline CDR1 and CDR2: SQVTM and ANQGSEA. This CDR3 region has 14 residues. The chain's CDR3 is CSVRRGVGSDTQYF. DNA for the CDR3: TGCAGCGTTAGGAGGGGTGTGGGTTCAGATACGCAGTATTTT.

The genes are TRBV2 and TRBJ2-7, with TRBD1 matching over 8 bases. V lost 7 bases to trimming and J lost 6 bases; unmatched junction nucleotides: 8. CDR1 is SNHLY, CDR2 FYNNEI, per germline. This CDR3 region has 13 residues. CDR3 sequence: CASTMDRVREQYF. The CDR3 DNA sequence: TGTGCCAGCACCATGGACAGGGTACGCGAGCAGTACTTC.

The rearrangement uses TRBV5-1 and TRBJ2-3, with no clear D. Germline assignment: CDR1 SGHRS and CDR2 YFSETQ. The CDR3 loop spans 15 amino acids. The V end was cut by 4 bases, the J end by 6 bases, with 18 bases between. The CDR3 coding sequence is TGCGCCAGCAGCGCTACTAATAAGAGGTTCGATACGCAGTATTTT. Translation: CASSATNKRFDTQYF.